The sample holds one count of the clone carrying this T cell receptor (beta chain). This sample is part of a study of control samples from healthy donors and cancer patients. Libraries were prepared by immunoSEQ multiplex PCR; TCRdb keeps only in-frame clonotypes and omits some of them. The table lists 130,000 or so clones, around 94% of them singletons. Material: PBMCs. This sequence originates from a man aged 55 to 70 with colorectal cancer.

The CDR3 DNA follows: TGTGCCAGCAGTTTCGAGAGCTCTGGGGCCAACGTCCTGACTTTC. Encoded protein: CASSFESSGANVLTF. The J gene is TRBJ2-6, the V gene TRBV6-5; no clear D. Germline CDR1 is MNHEY and CDR2 is SVGAGI. This CDR3 region has 15 residues. V lost 4 bases to trimming and J lost 0 bases, with 7 bases between them.